A single sample gave rise to the 14 T cell receptor beta chains below, sequenced in a study of blood T cell repertoires in COVID-19. Assay: immunoSEQ multiplex PCR; the TCRdb copy retains only in-frame clones and omits some. The data hold roughly 230,000 clones, with roughly 86% observed a single time. The sample was peripheral blood. Every receptor here comes from a human donor in a cohort sampled during active COVID-19.

The chain uses TRBV19 and TRBJ1-2; 7 bases are a match to TRBD1. The CDR3 loop spans 12 amino acids. J was trimmed by 4 bases and V by 7 bases; bases with no gene match: 3. Germline V gene data show CDR1 as LNHDA and CDR2 as SQIVND (reference sequence). The CDR3 nucleotides are TGTGCCAGTACCTACAGGGGCTATGGCTACACCTTC. Translated, it gives CASTYRGYGYTF.

V is TRBV19 and J is TRBJ1-5, with D possibly being TRBD1 (5 bases). Trimming stripped 3 bases from V and 4 bases from J, with 13 bases between. The CDR3 sequence is 15 residues long. Germline V gene sequence: CDR1 LNHDA, CDR2 SQIVND (reference sequence). The CDR3 sequence: CASSISGKKNQPQHF. The CDR3 DNA reads TGTGCCAGTAGTATTTCAGGGAAGAAGAATCAGCCCCAGCATTTT. Complete variable domain (other parts from reference TRBV19 and TRBJ1-5): DGGITQSPKYLFRKEGQNVTLSCEQNLNHDAMYWYRQDPGQGLRLIYYSQIVNDFQKGDIAEGYSVSREKKESFPLTVTSAQKNPTAFYLCASSISGKKNQPQHFGDGTRLSIL.

This sequence joins TRBV28 and TRBJ1-1; TRBD1 agrees at 7 bases. The CDR3 spans 14 residues. Germline trimming cut 6 bases from V and 7 bases from J; bases unmatched to any gene: 11. Germline V gene lookup returns CDR1 MDHEN and CDR2 SYDVKM. The CDR3 protein is CASRPTGAVNEAFF. The DNA for the CDR3 is TGTGCCAGCAGACCCACAGGGGCGGTAAATGAAGCTTTCTTT.

The chain carries TRBV7-2 and TRBJ2-1, with TRBD2 identical over 8 bases. The germline V gene encodes CDR1 SGHTA and CDR2 FQGNSA. This CDR3 has 16 residues. J lost 6 bases, V lost 6 bases, and 13 bases had no gene match. CDR3 DNA: TGTGCCAGCAGACTACGGCTAGCGGGTTCTAGCAATGAGCAGTTCTTC. Its translation: CASRLRLAGSSNEQFF.

The rearrangement uses TRBV12-3 or TRBV12-4 and TRBJ1-1, with D maybe TRBD1 (5 bases). The CDR3 loop spans 13 amino acids. V gave up 7 bases and J gave up 2 bases, with 11 bases separating them. The CDR3 sequence is CASTWTLNTEAFF. In DNA form, the CDR3 reads TGTGCCAGCACGTGGACACTCAACACTGAAGCTTTCTTT.

This rearrangement joins TRBV7-2 to TRBJ1-3; no firm D call. Germline lookup yields CDR1 SGHTA and CDR2 FQGNSA. This CDR3 contains 14 residues. Deletions cut 5 bases from V and 0 bases from J, with 8 bases between. CDR3 region: CASSPQSSGNTIYF. In DNA form, the CDR3 reads TGTGCCAGCAGCCCCCAGTCCTCTGGAAACACCATATATTTT.

The J gene is TRBJ1-2, the V gene TRBV27; D might be TRBD1 (5 bases). The germline gives CDR1 MNHEY, CDR2 SMNVEV (reference sequence). This CDR3 comprises 14 residues. V shed 6 bases and J shed 8 bases, with 19 bases lying between them. CDR3 sequence reads: CASRGGQGISGYTF. Here the CDR3 DNA reads TGTGCCAGCAGGGGTGGGCAGGGTATTTCGGGCTACACCTTC.

The V call is TRBV30, the J call TRBJ2-3, with 13 bases aligning to TRBD2. The CDR3 has 13 amino acids. The J segment lost 6 bases and the V segment lost 4 bases, leaving 1 base of the junction unmatched. Germline lookup yields CDR1 GTSNPN and CDR2 SVGIG (reference sequence). The CDR3 region has the DNA TGTGCCTGGAAGGGACTAGCGGGGGATACGCAGTATTTT. This codes for CAWKGLAGDTQYF.

The genes are TRBV7-2 and TRBJ2-7; 8 bases agree with TRBD1. Germline V gives CDR1 SGHTA, CDR2 FQGNSA. The CDR3 loop spans 14 amino acids. Trimming took 0 bases from V and 5 from J; bases not matched to a gene: 3. DNA of the CDR3: TGTGCCAGCAGCTTAGCGAGACAGGGGCACGAGCAGTACTTC. Protein: CASSLARQGHEQYF.

This sequence joins TRBV5-8 and TRBJ1-4, with D uncertain. The germline V gene encodes CDR1 SGHTS and CDR2 YDEGEE. The CDR3 consists of 16 residues. Trimming pared 0 bases from V and 4 bases from J, leaving 13 bases between. CDR3 protein: CASSLGSGGLNEKLFF. The CDR3 DNA is TGTGCCAGCAGCTTGGGATCCGGAGGACTTAATGAAAAACTGTTTTTT.

The rearrangement joins TRBV4-3 to TRBJ2-1; TRBD2 agrees at 10 bases. This CDR3 is 16 amino acids long. CDR1 and CDR2 (germline): LGHNA, YSLEER. The trim removed 0 bases at V and 10 bases at J, leaving 9 bases unmatched. CDR3 DNA sequence: TGCGCCAGCAGCCAAGATCTAGCGGGAGAATCAGGCGAGCAGTTCTTC. It translates to CASSQDLAGESGEQFF.

The chain has TRBV23-1 and TRBJ1-2; D unclear. TRBV23-1 is recorded as an ORF, its role being uncertain. The CDR3 is made up of 12 amino acids. The V end lost 1 base, the J end lost 4 bases, and 4 bases lay between the germline ends. Written as DNA, the CDR3 is TGCGCCAGCAGTCAATACTCCTATGGCTACACCTTC. Encoded protein: CASSQYSYGYTF.

This sequence joins TRBV20-1 and TRBJ1-1, with D uncertain. The CDR3 sequence is 10 residues long. V lost 3 bases, J lost 8 bases, and 7 bases lay in between. CDR1 and CDR2 (germline): DFQATT, SNEGSKA (reference sequence). CDR3 protein: CSASPVEAFF. CDR3 sequence (DNA): TGCAGTGCTAGCCCAGTAGAAGCTTTCTTT.

The V call is TRBV10-3, the J call TRBJ2-7; 9 bases are shared with TRBD2. With 2 bases clipped from V and 2 bases from J, the junction kept 4 bases outside the gene matches. CDR3 length equals 15 residues. Germline V gives CDR1 ENHRY, CDR2 SYGVKD. The chain's CDR3 is CAISERAGGPYEQYF. The CDR3 DNA reads as TGTGCCATCAGTGAGCGAGCGGGAGGACCCTACGAGCAGTACTTC.